Presented here are 5 T cell receptor beta chains from one specimen sequenced in a study of blood T cell repertoires in COVID-19. Assay used: immunoSEQ multiplex PCR; TCRdb lists only in-frame clones, some missing. The table records 150,000 to 200,000 clones, 89% of them present only once. The specimen was peripheral blood. The receptors shown here come from a man between 40 and 49 years old with acute or convalescent COVID-19.

J is TRBJ2-3 and V is TRBV4-2, with 7 bases matching TRBD2. The CDR3 is 17 amino acids. Germline V gene data show CDR1 as LGHNA and CDR2 as YNFKEQ. V dropped 1 base and J dropped 1; count of bases not matched to a gene: 8. CDR3 DNA sequence: TGTGCCAGCAGCCAAGGGGGACTAATCCGCGGCACAGATACGCAGTATTTT. Its protein is CASSQGGLIRGTDTQYF.

This chain uses TRBV28 with TRBJ2-3, with 7 positions matching TRBD1. V shed 4 bases, J shed 8 bases, and the junction held 15 bases outside the gene matches. This CDR3 region has 16 residues. The germline V gene has CDR1 MDHEN and CDR2 SYDVKM. As DNA, the CDR3 is TGTGCCAGCAGTTCAACTATGACAGGGTATCAAGGTACGCAGTATTTT. Its translation: CASSSTMTGYQGTQYF.

The chain's CDR3 is CASSLGGQNTEAFF. For the CDR3, the DNA is TGTGCCAGCAGCTTAGGGGGACAGAACACTGAAGCTTTCTTT. The chain uses TRBV7-8 and TRBJ1-1; TRBD1 is a possible D gene (6 bases). Germline-derived CDR1 and CDR2 are SGHVS and FQNEAQ. The CDR3 is 14 amino acids. The V gene lost 1 base and the J gene lost 1 base, with 7 bases spanning the gap.

This chain joins TRBV7-9 and TRBJ1-5, with D maybe TRBD1 (5 bases). The ends were cut back, 2 bases at V and 0 bases at J, with 11 bases in the middle. In germline, CDR1 is SEHNR, CDR2 FQNEAQ (reference sequence). This CDR3 spans 16 amino acids. The CDR3 reads CASSLTGEYSNQPQHF. The CDR3 nucleotides read TGTGCCAGCAGCTTAACAGGCGAGTATAGCAATCAGCCCCAGCATTTT.

The rearrangement uses TRBV28 and TRBJ2-7, with 10 bases lining up with TRBD1. Germline V gene lookup returns CDR1 MDHEN and CDR2 SYDVKM. The CDR3 spans 15 residues. V was pared by 6 bases and J by 5 bases, with 10 bases of the junction left unmatched. In DNA form, the CDR3 reads TGTGCCAGCAGCTTCTTCGGACAGGGGGGCGACGAGCAGTACTTC. This encodes CASSFFGQGGDEQYF.